The 21 T cell receptor beta chains given below trace back to one sample, sequenced in a study of OX40 agonist ivuxolimab in advanced cancers. Measured with immunoSEQ multiplex PCR; TCRdb has only the in-frame clones, and not every one. The repertoire holds tens of thousands of clones, with less than 90% as singletons. The sample consisted of CD4+ or CD8+ T cells sorted from blood, taken in a trial of the OX40 agonist ivuxolimab. These receptor sequences come from an adult with an advanced solid tumor such as melanoma, head and neck, liver or kidney cancer.

The J gene is TRBJ2-2, the V gene TRBV19; D might be TRBD1 or TRBD2, each matching 5 bases. Trimming shortened V by 7 bases and J by 5 bases, and 17 bases separated the two germline ends. The germline gives CDR1 LNHDA, CDR2 SQIVND (reference sequence). The CDR3 has 15 amino acids. The CDR3 nucleotides are TGTGCCAGTAAAGGGGTGTCGGGGTCGACCGGGGAGCTGTTTTTT. Residues: CASKGVSGSTGELFF.

This clone was found a few times. The rearrangement uses TRBV25-1 and TRBJ1-1, with D possibly TRBD1 on 5 matching bases. This CDR3 spans 12 amino acids. The germline V and J ends were trimmed by 2 bases and 10 bases, with 11 bases remaining between them. Germline V gene lookup returns CDR1 MGHDK and CDR2 SYGVNS. This CDR3 is CASSENQGSAFF. The CDR3 nucleotides are TGTGCCAGCAGTGAAAATCAGGGCTCAGCTTTCTTT.

The CDR3 loop is CASCEAGDNQPQHF. Here the CDR3 DNA reads TGTGCCAGCTGCGAAGCAGGGGATAATCAGCCCCAGCATTTT. The chain links TRBV6-6 to TRBJ1-5, with TRBD1 as a possible D gene (6 bases). The CDR3 spans 14 residues. Trimming took 8 bases from V and 4 from J, leaving 15 bases between them. The germline gives CDR1 MNHNY, CDR2 SVGAGI (reference sequence).

This clone was seen more than once but under ten times. The CDR3 bases are TGTGCCAGCAGCTTAGAGGGGGCTAGCGGCTCCTACGAGCAGTACTTC. Translating it yields CASSLEGASGSYEQYF. This chain connects TRBV7-3 to TRBJ2-7, with D perhaps assigned TRBD1 or TRBD2 (7 bases each). The CDR3 loop spans 16 amino acids. Trimming shortened V by 2 bases and J by 0 bases, and 14 bases separated the two germline ends. Germline values: CDR1 SGHTA, CDR2 FQGTGA.

The chain employs TRBV11-2 and TRBJ1-2; the match to TRBD1 covers 8 bases. The J segment lost 6 bases and the V segment lost 5 bases, leaving 5 bases of the junction unmatched. In germline, CDR1 is SGHAT, CDR2 FQNNGV. The CDR3 length is 13 residues. CDR3 DNA: TGTGCCAGCAGCCAACAGGGGGTCAATGGCTACACCTTC. Translating gives CASSQQGVNGYTF.

V usage is TRBV6-5 and J usage is TRBJ2-5; 9 nucleotides line up with TRBD2. The length of the CDR3 is 15 residues. J was trimmed by 4 bases and V by 2 bases; bases with no gene match: 5. Germline V gene lookup returns CDR1 MNHEY and CDR2 SVGAGI. CDR3: CASSYAGGAGETQYF. CDR3 sequence (DNA): TGTGCCAGCAGTTACGCGGGAGGGGCAGGAGAGACCCAGTACTTC.

The chain combines TRBV30 with TRBJ1-4; TRBD1 aligns across 7 bases. Germline CDR1 and CDR2: GTSNPN and SVGIG (reference sequence). J was trimmed by 8 bases and V by 2 bases; bases with no gene match: 8. This CDR3 is built from 14 residues. CDR3 residues: CAWSPTGVGEKLFF. CDR3 bases: TGTGCCTGGAGTCCAACAGGGGTGGGAGAAAAACTGTTTTTT.

The chain uses TRBV28 and TRBJ1-2, with D possibly being TRBD1 (6 bases). V gave up 7 bases and J gave up 6 bases, with 18 bases separating them. From germline, CDR1 is MDHEN and CDR2 SYDVKM. This CDR3 is 14 amino acids long. For the CDR3, the DNA is TGTGCCAGCAAGCGGCCAGGGGTCGGGAATGGCTACACCTTC. Its translation: CASKRPGVGNGYTF.

This rearrangement joins TRBV4-3 to TRBJ2-3, with 7 bases identical to TRBD1. The V gene end was trimmed by 0 bases and the J gene end by 6 bases; junction bases not matched to a gene: 9. CDR3 length: 16 amino acids. Germline V gene lookup returns CDR1 LGHNA and CDR2 YSLEER. CDR3 nucleotide sequence: TGCGCCAGCAGCCAAGATGTAGGGGGCCGTACGGATACGCAGTATTTT. As protein: CASSQDVGGRTDTQYF.

The chain carries TRBV19 and TRBJ2-1, with a possible D match to TRBD1 (6 bases). Germline loops: CDR1 LNHDA, CDR2 SQIVND (reference sequence). Between the trimmed V and J ends, which lost 3 bases and 10 bases, there was a span of 10 bases. The length of the CDR3 is 12 residues. CDR3 nucleotide sequence: TGTGCCAGTAGTATGACAGGTAGCGAGCAGTTCTTC. It specifies CASSMTGSEQFF.

The chain has TRBV4-2 and TRBJ1-2, with a tentative D call TRBD1 (5 bases). The CDR3 runs 13 residues. Between the trimmed V and J ends, which lost 3 bases and 8 bases, there was a span of 13 bases. From germline, CDR1 is LGHNA and CDR2 YNFKEQ. The CDR3 DNA is TGTGCCAGCAGCCAGGAAACAGGTGTGGGCTACACCTTC. Encoded protein: CASSQETGVGYTF.

The rearrangement links TRBV4-1 to TRBJ2-5; D is possibly TRBD1 (5 bases). The CDR3 has 14 residues. Trimming pared 1 base from V and 7 bases from J, leaving 13 bases between. Germline CDR1 and CDR2: MGHRA and YSYEKL. Written as DNA, the CDR3 is TGCGCCAGCAGCCAAGCCCAGGGAATCGGGACCCAGTACTTC. Its translation is CASSQAQGIGTQYF.

This clone was observed a few times. This chain joins TRBV6-1 and TRBJ1-3; D is perhaps TRBD1 (6 bases). Germline V gives CDR1 MNHNS, CDR2 SASEGT. The V end lost 2 bases, the J end lost 2 bases, and 7 bases lay between the germline ends. CDR3 size: 14 residues. CDR3 sequence (DNA): TGTGCCAGCAGTGAAAACAGGGCTGGAAACACCATATATTTT. It codes for CASSENRAGNTIYF.

The chain is built from TRBV5-1 and TRBJ1-1; D perhaps matches TRBD1 (5 bases). The CDR3 has 15 amino acids. Per the germline V gene, CDR1 is SGHRS and CDR2 is YFSETQ. Trimming pared 2 bases from V and 0 bases from J, leaving 11 bases between. The CDR3 loop reads CASSFSGGMNTEAFF. DNA for the CDR3: TGCGCCAGCAGCTTTTCCGGGGGGATGAACACTGAAGCTTTCTTT.

The J gene is TRBJ1-4, the V gene TRBV5-6, with TRBD1 matching 7 bases. The ends lost 1 base at V and 7 bases at J; junction bases unmatched: 4. The CDR3 is 14 amino acids. The V gene's germline CDR1 is SGHDT and CDR2 YYEEEE. This chain's CDR3 is CASSLKGAGEKLFF. In DNA, the CDR3 is TGTGCCAGCAGCTTGAAGGGGGCTGGTGAAAAACTGTTTTTT.

The J gene is TRBJ1-5, the V gene TRBV11-2; TRBD1 might be the D (5 bases). The germline V gene encodes CDR1 SGHAT and CDR2 FQNNGV. The CDR3 covers 15 residues. V was pared by 5 bases and J by 0 bases, with 11 bases between. CDR3 region: CASSLDQGSNQPQHF. CDR3 bases: TGTGCCAGCAGCCTCGACCAGGGTAGCAATCAGCCCCAGCATTTT. The whole variable domain, remainder taken from reference TRBV11-2 and TRBJ1-5, is EAGVAQSPRYKIIEKRQSVAFWCNPISGHATLYWYQQILGQGPKLLIQFQNNGVVDDSQLPKDRFSAERLKGVDSTLKIQPAKLEDSAVYLCASSLDQGSNQPQHFGDGTRLSIL.

This chain connects TRBV6-5 to TRBJ1-4; 7 bases match TRBD1. Germline V CDR1 and CDR2: MNHEY, SVGAGI. This CDR3 has 13 residues. Trimming at V came to 6 bases and at J to 8 bases, leaving 6 bases not matched to a gene. CDR3: CASSPRGVEKLFF. CDR3 nucleotide sequence: TGTGCCAGCAGCCCCAGGGGGGTCGAAAAACTGTTTTTT.

The rearrangement links TRBV4-1 to TRBJ2-7; TRBD1 agrees at 10 bases. The germline V gene encodes CDR1 MGHRA and CDR2 YSYEKL. This CDR3 spans 15 amino acids. V lost 4 bases, J lost 4 bases, and 7 bases stayed unmatched. The CDR3 region is CASSPVGDRGYEQYF. The CDR3 DNA follows: TGCGCCAGCAGCCCCGTTGGGGACAGGGGTTACGAGCAGTACTTC.

On this clone: Additional DNA sequences in this sample encode the identical CDR3. The chain couples TRBV4-2 to TRBJ1-1, with D perhaps TRBD1 (6 bases). Per the germline V gene, CDR1 is LGHNA and CDR2 is YNFKEQ. Deletions cut 1 base from V and 4 bases from J, with 16 bases between. The CDR3 is 16 residues long. The CDR3, as DNA: TGTGCCAGCAGCCAAGGGGGGACGGGGGGCTTCACTGAAGCTTTCTTT. Protein product: CASSQGGTGGFTEAFF.

The chain uses TRBV4-3 and TRBJ1-4; 7 positions match TRBD1. The CDR3 extends over 16 amino acids. Germline V gene sequence: CDR1 LGHNA, CDR2 YSLEER. With 2 bases clipped from V and 4 bases from J, the junction kept 7 bases outside the gene matches. CDR3 bases: TGCGCCAGCAGCCAAACAGGGGAAATAGGTAATGAAAAACTGTTTTTT. Its protein is CASSQTGEIGNEKLFF.

The chain links TRBV6-1 to TRBJ2-1; TRBD1 agrees at 10 bases. The CDR3 is 17 residues long. J lost 5 bases, V lost 1 base, and 8 bases had no gene match. CDR1 is MNHNS, CDR2 SASEGT, per germline. The CDR3 spells CASSEEMGQGSHNEQFF. As DNA, the CDR3 is TGTGCCAGCAGTGAAGAGATGGGACAGGGGTCCCACAATGAGCAGTTCTTC.